These 22 T cell receptor beta chains were all obtained from the same sample, sequenced in a study of control samples from healthy donors and cancer patients (TCRdb year 2020). Library creation used the immunoSEQ multiplex PCR assay. TCRdb took this table from immuneACCESS and kept in-frame rearrangements with V and J called. Such tables lack part of the clones; where checked against another copy, unresolved V genes explain under half of the gap, and the rest is unexplained. Recorded for this sample are approximately 230,000 clones; roughly 87% of them occurred a single time. The top ten clonotypes cover approximately 12% of the sample. Sequencing input: PBMCs. The receptors stem from a woman aged 55-70 years with lung cancer.

The J gene is TRBJ1-2, the V gene TRBV4-1; D ambiguous. Germline V gene data show CDR1 as MGHRA and CDR2 as YSYEKL. The CDR3 spans 17 residues. Trimming removed 1 base at V and 4 bases at J, with 19 bases between. The CDR3 region has the DNA TGCGCCAGCAGCCAAGGAGGCTCTGGGAATACCGTCTATGGCTACACCTTC. It codes for CASSQGGSGNTVYGYTF.

V usage is TRBV19 and J usage is TRBJ2-4; a possible D gene is TRBD1 (5 bases). Per germline, CDR1 LNHDA and CDR2 SQIVND (reference sequence). The CDR3 is 15 amino acids. V lost 5 bases to trimming and J lost 0 bases, with 11 bases between them. CDR3 DNA: TGTGCCAGTAGTTCGGCAGGGCTAGCCAAAAACATTCAGTACTTC. This codes for CASSSAGLAKNIQYF.

J is TRBJ2-2 and V is TRBV5-1; 7 bases line up with TRBD2. CDR1 and CDR2 (germline): SGHRS, YFSETQ. This CDR3 has 16 amino acids. V gave up 4 bases and J gave up 4 bases; unmatched junction bases: 10. For the CDR3, the DNA is TGCGCCAGCAGCCTCCAAGGTCGGGAGGTCACCGGGGAGCTGTTTTTT. It codes for CASSLQGREVTGELFF.

This clone was counted a few times. This chain uses TRBV9 with TRBJ2-1; 8 bases align to TRBD2. CDR1 and CDR2 (germline): SGDLS, YYNGEE. CDR3 length: 16 amino acids. The V and J ends lost 0 bases and 2 bases, in that order; junction bases with no gene match: 4. As DNA, the CDR3 is TGTGCCAGCAGCGTAGAGGGGCGGGGGGCCTACAATGAGCAGTTCTTC. It specifies CASSVEGRGAYNEQFF.

V and J are TRBV7-9 and TRBJ1-4; 11 bases are shared with TRBD1. The V gene's germline CDR1 is SEHNR and CDR2 FQNEAQ (reference sequence). V lost 5 bases to trimming and J lost 10 bases; unmatched junction nucleotides: 9. The CDR3 runs to 15 residues. CDR3 in amino acids: CASSPRTGGPSKLFF. DNA of the CDR3: TGTGCCAGCAGCCCGAGGACAGGGGGCCCTTCAAAACTGTTTTTT.

The sample holds a few counts of this clone. The chain has TRBV7-3 and TRBJ2-5; 10 bases match TRBD1. The CDR3 consists of 13 residues. Germline V gives CDR1 SGHTA, CDR2 FQGTGA. V was clipped by 4 bases and J by 4 bases; unmatched bases: 0. The CDR3 DNA reads as TGTGCCAGCAGCTGGGACAGGGGAGAGACCCAGTACTTC. Amino acids: CASSWDRGETQYF.

The J gene is TRBJ2-5, the V gene TRBV20-1; no firm D call. Germline lookup yields CDR1 DFQATT and CDR2 SNEGSKA (reference sequence). The CDR3 totals 13 residues. The V gene lost 3 bases and the J gene lost 2 bases, with 10 bases spanning the gap. The CDR3 bases are TGCAGTGCTAGTCCAAGTACTCAAGAGACCCAGTACTTC. Translated, it gives CSASPSTQETQYF.

The V gene is TRBV19, the J gene TRBJ2-1; perhaps TRBD1 as D (5 bases). The CDR3 has 13 amino acids. Between the trimmed V and J ends, which lost 4 bases and 7 bases, there was a span of 11 bases. Germline V CDR1 and CDR2: LNHDA, SQIVND (reference sequence). CDR3 residues: CASSNRQYNEQFF. Here the CDR3 DNA reads TGTGCCAGTAGTAACAGGCAGTATAATGAGCAGTTCTTC.

The chain employs TRBV15 and TRBJ2-2; TRBD1 aligns across 9 bases. V shed 6 bases, J shed 5 bases, and the junction held 7 bases outside the gene matches. This CDR3 is built from 15 residues. CDR1 is LNHNV, CDR2 YYDKDF, per germline (reference sequence). In DNA form, the CDR3 reads TGTGCCACCAGTCCGGACAGGGGTTGGACCGGGGAGCTGTTTTTT. Translated, it gives CATSPDRGWTGELFF. Full variable domain (remainder filled in from reference TRBV15 and TRBJ2-2): DAMVIQNPRYQVTQFGKPVTLSCSQTLNHNVMYWYQQKSSQAPKLLFHYYDKDFNNEADTPDNFQSRRPNTSFCFLDIRSPGLGDTAMYLCATSPDRGWTGELFFGEGSRLTVL.

The V gene is TRBV19, the J gene TRBJ2-2, with D possibly TRBD1 on 6 matching bases. Trimming shortened V by 3 bases and J by 7 bases, and 15 bases separated the two germline ends. The germline V gene has CDR1 LNHDA and CDR2 SQIVND (reference sequence). CDR3 length: 15 amino acids. The CDR3 nucleotides are TGTGCCAGTAGTATTGGGACAAAGGCGAGCGGGGAGCTGTTTTTT. It yields the protein CASSIGTKASGELFF.

The genes are TRBV10-3 and TRBJ1-1, with 8 nucleotides matching TRBD1. The CDR3 has 13 amino acids. The junction had 3 bases not matched to a gene; V was cut back by 6 bases and J by 3 bases. CDR1 ENHRY and CDR2 SYGVKD come from the germline V gene. CDR3 coding DNA: TGTGCCATCAGCTTGGACAGGGACACTGAAGCTTTCTTT. Translation: CAISLDRDTEAFF.

J is TRBJ2-2 and V is TRBV5-1; TRBD2 matches 9 bases. Trimming removed 1 base from V and 3 bases from J; junction bases left unmatched: 10. This CDR3 has 18 amino acids. Germline loops: CDR1 SGHRS, CDR2 YFSETQ. In nucleotides, the CDR3 is TGCGCCAGCAGCTTGCCTACTAGCGGGTTAAGAGACACCGGGGAGCTGTTTTTT. It is translated as CASSLPTSGLRDTGELFF.

This chain links TRBV7-9 with TRBJ2-7; tentatively, D is TRBD1 (6 bases). This CDR3 spans 14 amino acids. Per germline, CDR1 SEHNR and CDR2 FQNEAQ (reference sequence). V lost 5 bases and J lost 0, with 11 bases in between. As DNA, the CDR3 is TGTGCCAGCAGCCGGGACATTGACTCCTACGAGCAGTACTTC. It translates to CASSRDIDSYEQYF.

This chain connects TRBV28 to TRBJ2-5; D is possibly TRBD1 (6 bases). The germline V gene has CDR1 MDHEN and CDR2 SYDVKM. V lost 6 bases to trimming and J lost 3 bases, with 20 bases between them. This CDR3 region has 16 residues. CDR3 protein: CASSRGTNLMEETQYF. The CDR3 nucleotides read TGTGCCAGCAGCAGGGGTACCAACCTTATGGAAGAGACCCAGTACTTC.

CDR3 residues: CASSLARKGYEQYF. CDR3 bases: TGTGCCAGCAGTTTGGCACGAAAGGGCTACGAGCAGTACTTC. The chain recombines TRBV27 with TRBJ2-7; D is unclear. This CDR3 has 14 residues. Germline V gene sequence: CDR1 MNHEY, CDR2 SMNVEV (reference sequence). Trimming pared 3 bases from V and 3 bases from J, leaving 12 bases between.

This clone was picked up a small number of times. The V and J genes are TRBV7-3 and TRBJ2-1; D is uncertain. Germline V CDR1 and CDR2: SGHTA, FQGTGA. V was clipped by 4 bases and J by 6 bases, with 10 bases between them. The CDR3 sequence is 13 residues long. The CDR3 region has the DNA TGTGCCAGCAGCTCAGTGGGTCCCAATGAGCAGTTCTTC. Translated, it gives CASSSVGPNEQFF. Filled out from reference TRBV7-3 and TRBJ2-1, the complete variable domain reads GAGVSQTPSNKVTEKGKYVELRCDPISGHTALYWYRQSLGQGPEFLIYFQGTGAADDSGLPNDRFFAVRPEGSVSTLKIQRTERGDSAVYLCASSSVGPNEQFFGPGTRLTVL.

The chain has TRBV28 and TRBJ1-5; D is uncertain. This CDR3 spans 14 amino acids. Deletions cut 6 bases from V and 7 bases from J, with 16 bases between. Per the germline V gene, CDR1 is MDHEN and CDR2 is SYDVKM. The CDR3 is CASSNRQRGQPQHF. CDR3 sequence (DNA): TGTGCCAGCAGCAACCGACAACGGGGACAGCCCCAGCATTTT. The variable domain in full, with the rest retrieved from reference TRBV28 and TRBJ1-5, is DVKVTQSSRYLVKRTGEKVFLECVQDMDHENMFWYRQDPGLGLRLIYFSYDVKMKEKGDIPEGYSVSREKKERFSLILESASTNQTSMYLCASSNRQRGQPQHFGDGTRLSIL.

This chain links TRBV4-2 with TRBJ1-2; D not resolved. The V and J ends lost 3 bases and 4 bases respectively, with 9 bases between them. The CDR3 is 13 amino acids. Germline loops: CDR1 LGHNA, CDR2 YNFKEQ. Here the CDR3 DNA reads TGTGCCAGCAGCCAGGACGTTGGCTATGGCTACACCTTC. Residues: CASSQDVGYGYTF.

The V gene is TRBV6-1, the J gene TRBJ2-5; no clear D. V lost 2 bases to trimming and J lost 4 bases, with 8 bases between them. Germline assignment: CDR1 MNHNS and CDR2 SASEGT. The CDR3 loop spans 13 amino acids. The CDR3 sequence is CASSEMASETQYF. CDR3 nucleotides: TGTGCCAGCAGTGAAATGGCGTCAGAGACCCAGTACTTC.

The chain joins TRBV25-1 to TRBJ2-1, with D perhaps TRBD1 or TRBD2 (5 bases each). The CDR3 contains 13 residues. CDR1 is MGHDK and CDR2 is SYGVNS in the germline V gene. The V gene lost 6 bases and the J gene lost 8 bases, with 14 bases spanning the gap. CDR3 coding DNA: TGTGCCAGCAGATACCGAGGGGAGTATGAGCAGTTCTTC. It specifies CASRYRGEYEQFF.

This rearrangement joins TRBV6-6 to TRBJ2-7; 8 bases map to TRBD1. Trimming cost V 0 bases and J 5 bases; bases outside gene matches: 6. The germline CDR1 and CDR2 sequences are MNHNY and SVGAGI (reference sequence). The CDR3 loop spans 15 amino acids. CDR3 nucleotides: TGTGCCAGCAGTTACTCTGGACAGGGAACGCACGAGCAGTACTTC. Its translation: CASSYSGQGTHEQYF.

The genes are TRBV18 and TRBJ1-3; TRBD1 matches at 7 bases. V gave up 6 bases and J gave up 2 bases; unmatched junction bases: 7. Germline V gives CDR1 KGHSH, CDR2 LQKENI. The CDR3 is 15 residues long. The CDR3 spells CASSPGDRAGNTIYF. The CDR3 DNA is TGTGCCAGCTCCCCAGGGGACAGAGCTGGAAACACCATATATTTT.